A selection of T cell receptor beta chains follows, all from one sample in a study of T cells in Graves' hyperthyroidism and ophthalmopathy. One entry per CDR3 protein, called by TCRdb with MiXCR from the multiplex PCR reads. The table has approximately 640,000 distinct CDR3 sequences, around 15% seen once. The sample comprised blood. The receptors were sampled from a man in his fifties or sixties with Graves' hyperthyroidism. The CDR3 runs from the conserved cysteine through the conserved F or W. Fields, in order: D gene, V gene, J gene, clone size, CDR3 DNA, CDR3 protein. A D gene is named only where the DNA matches it firmly. Clone size is stated in some rows and not others, as once, few, many or a class when expanded.

>TRBD2|TRBV3-1|TRBJ2-7|few
TGTGCCAGCAGCCAGGGACTAGCGCCCTACGAGCAGTACTTC
CASSQGLAPYEQYF
>TRBD2|TRBV3-1|TRBJ2-1|many
TGTGCCAGCAGCCACTATCTAGCGGGAGGATCCTACAATGAGCAGTTCTTC
CASSHYLAGGSYNEQFF
>TRBD1|TRBV19|TRBJ2-1|-
TGTGCCAGTCAGGGGGCTTGGGACAATGAGCAGTTCTTC
CASQGAWDNEQFF
>-|TRBV19|TRBJ2-3|few
TGTGCCAGTAGTATAGAAGTAACCAGAGCAGATACGCAGTATTTT
CASSIEVTRADTQYF
>-|TRBV28|TRBJ2-2|many
TGTGCCAGCAGCCCCGCAGGCGGGGTGAACACCGGGGAGCTGTTTTTT
CASSPAGGVNTGELFF
>-|TRBV9|TRBJ2-4|-
TGTGCCAGCAGCGTAGCAGGGGGGCCAGGGATAGGGAACATTCAGTACTTC
CASSVAGGPGIGNIQYF
>TRBD1|TRBV10-2|TRBJ1-2|-
TGCGCCAGCAGCGACAGGGGCCCGCACTATGGCTACACCTTC
CASSDRGPHYGYTF
>-|TRBV15|TRBJ2-7|few
TGTGCCACCAGCAGAGTAAGTCCTCCGGACGAGCAGTACTTC
CATSRVSPPDEQYF
>-|TRBV11-2|TRBJ2-3|many
TGTGCCAGCAGCTTCCGGGGGGCGCCCGAAGATACGCAGTATTTT
CASSFRGAPEDTQYF
>-|TRBV20-1|TRBJ1-5|few
TGCAGTGCTAGGAACACCGATAGCAATCAGCCCCAGCATTTT
CSARNTDSNQPQHF
>-|TRBV28|TRBJ2-6|many
TGTGCCAGCAGTTTGGATTACTCTGGGGCCAACGTCCTGACTTTC
CASSLDYSGANVLTF
>TRBD1|TRBV3-1|TRBJ2-2|few
TGTGCCAGCAGCCAAGATGACAGGGGAACCGGGGAGCTGTTTTTT
CASSQDDRGTGELFF
>TRBD1|TRBV20-1|TRBJ2-2|many
TGCAGTGCTAGGCCCGCCGGGACAGTCTACACCGGGGAGCTGTTTTTT
CSARPAGTVYTGELFF
>TRBD2|TRBV2|TRBJ2-3|many
TGTGCCAGCACCGCGGGGGTTAGCACAGATACGCAGTATTTT
CASTAGVSTDTQYF
>TRBD2|TRBV2|TRBJ2-5|-
TGTGCCAGCAGTGATGCAGGACTAGCGGGAGGATCGGCAGAGACCCAGTACTTC
CASSDAGLAGGSAETQYF
>TRBD2|TRBV2|TRBJ2-7|many
TGTGCCAGCAGTGAGGGACTAGCGGAGCAGTACTTC
CASSEGLAEQYF
>-|TRBV28|TRBJ1-6|many
TGTGCCAGCAGCATTTCGAGATCACCCCTCCACTTT
CASSISRSPLHF
>-|TRBV7-9|TRBJ2-1|many
TGTGCCAGCAGCTTAGAGTGGCAGGCTATAAGCTCCTACAATGAGCAGTTCTTC
CASSLEWQAISSYNEQFF
>-|TRBV20-1|TRBJ1-4|few
TGCAGTGCCACCGGCGAGGGGCGTAATGAAAAACTGTTTTTT
CSATGEGRNEKLFF
>TRBD1|TRBV7-3|TRBJ1-6|many
TGTGCCAGCAGCTCGGGACAGGGGTTATCACCCCTCCACTTT
CASSSGQGLSPLHF
>-|TRBV4-1|TRBJ1-1|-
TGCGCCAGCAGCCAAGCCACCCTTGGTGACACTGAAGCTTTCTTT
CASSQATLGDTEAFF
>TRBD2|TRBV6-1|TRBJ2-7|many
TGTGCCATTTCGGAAGGACTAGCGGCCTACGAGCAGTACTTC
CAISEGLAAYEQYF
>-|TRBV28|TRBJ1-2|-
TGTGCCAGCAGTTTACCGTCACTTGGAGGCTACACCTTC
CASSLPSLGGYTF
>-|TRBV12-3/TRBV12-4|TRBJ2-1|many
TGTGCCAGCAGTTTACGGGACCCCAAAATCGGGGCATACAATGAGCAGTTCTTC
CASSLRDPKIGAYNEQFF
>-|TRBV20-1|TRBJ1-5|few
TGCAGTGCTAGAGACGGGAACATCAATCAGCCCCAGCATTTT
CSARDGNINQPQHF
>-|TRBV6-1|TRBJ1-2|many
TGTGCCAGCAGTGAGTTCGGTAGGAACTATGGCTACACCTTC
CASSEFGRNYGYTF
>TRBD1|TRBV10-3|TRBJ2-7|many
TGTGCCATCAGCGACAGGGGGAGATACGAGCAGTACTTC
CAISDRGRYEQYF
>-|TRBV28|TRBJ1-5|many
TGTGCCAGCAAGTCCGGGTCTAATCAGCCCCAGCATTTT
CASKSGSNQPQHF
>-|TRBV25-1|TRBJ2-1|many
TGTGCCAGCAGTTGGACCGGGTCCAGCTCCTACAATGAGCAGTTCTTC
CASSWTGSSSYNEQFF
>-|TRBV9|TRBJ2-7|many
TGTGCCAGCAGCGTAGATGGGGGCTCCTACGAGCAGTACTTC
CASSVDGGSYEQYF
>TRBD1|TRBV7-2|TRBJ1-4|many
TGTGCCAGCAGGTTTGGGACAGGGAGAGAAAAACTGTTTTTT
CASRFGTGREKLFF
>TRBD2|TRBV2|TRBJ2-1|many
TGTGCCAGCAGCTCACTAGCGCCTACCTACAATGAGCAGTTCTTC
CASSSLAPTYNEQFF
>-|TRBV18|TRBJ1-1|-
TGTGCCAGCTCACCACCCGGCTCAGTTTCGGGAACTGAAGCTTTCTTT
CASSPPGSVSGTEAFF
>-|TRBV20-1|TRBJ2-7|-
TGCAGTGCTAGAGATCAACGGGGTGAAGCGGCCTACGAGCAGTACTTC
CSARDQRGEAAYEQYF
>-|TRBV28|TRBJ2-5|many
TGTGCCAGCAGTCGGGACGCTATCGTACAAGAGACCCAGTACTTC
CASSRDAIVQETQYF
>TRBD1|TRBV12-3/TRBV12-4|TRBJ2-7|many
TGTGCCAGCAGTTCCCGGGACAGGGGACGCTACGAGCAGTACTTC
CASSSRDRGRYEQYF
>-|TRBV5-1|TRBJ2-2|many
TGCGCCAGCAGCTTCGACGGGCAGAACACCGGGGAGCTGTTTTTT
CASSFDGQNTGELFF
>-|TRBV12-3/TRBV12-4|TRBJ2-7|many
TGTGCCAGCAGAGAAGACGCGTCTCCCTACGAGCAGTACTTC
CASREDASPYEQYF
>TRBD1|TRBV28|TRBJ2-6|many
TGTGCCAGCGGACAGGGGGCGTTTGGGGCCAACGTCCTGACTTTC
CASGQGAFGANVLTF
>TRBD2|TRBV7-2|TRBJ2-7|many
TGTGCCAGCAGCGATGGGACTAGCGGGATGGACGAGCAGTACTTC
CASSDGTSGMDEQYF
>-|TRBV28|TRBJ2-5|many
TGTGCCAGCAGTTCCTATTTTCAGGGTTCCGGAGAGACCCAGTACTTC
CASSSYFQGSGETQYF
>TRBD2|TRBV3-1|TRBJ2-1|few
TGTGCCAGCAGCCAAGGGACTAGCGGGCTGAATGAGCAGTTCTTC
CASSQGTSGLNEQFF
>-|TRBV27|TRBJ2-1|many
TGTGCCAGCAGTTTGGAAGCGGGCGACCTCAATGAGCAGTTCTTC
CASSLEAGDLNEQFF
>-|TRBV20-1|TRBJ1-4|-
TGCAGTGCTAGAGAGCCTACAGGGAATGAAAAACTGTTTTTT
CSAREPTGNEKLFF
>-|TRBV28|TRBJ2-7|many
TGTGCCAGCAAGGCTCTCTACGAGCAGTACTTC
CASKALYEQYF
>TRBD2|TRBV7-3|TRBJ2-1|-
TGTGCCAGCAGCTTTCAGCGGGGCGGGGTCGATGAGCAGTTCTTC
CASSFQRGGVDEQFF
>-|TRBV7-9|TRBJ2-7|-
TGTGCCAGCAGCCCAACAGGGCCTATAACCTACGAGCAGTACTTC
CASSPTGPITYEQYF
>-|TRBV20-1|TRBJ1-5|-
TGCAGTGCTAGAGACCGAACAGGGTTGTATAGCAATCAGCCCCAGCATTTT
CSARDRTGLYSNQPQHF
>TRBD2|TRBV6-1|TRBJ2-7|few
TGTGCCAGCAGTTATGGTAGCGGGATAAGGGAGCAGTACTTC
CASSYGSGIREQYF
>-|TRBV11-1|TRBJ2-5|many
TGTGCCAGCAGCGTTCAAAGGACTGCAGAGACCCAGTACTTC
CASSVQRTAETQYF
>-|TRBV7-2|TRBJ2-1|many
TGTGCCAGCAGCCTCCAACCCCATCCGGACAATGAGCAGTTCTTC
CASSLQPHPDNEQFF
>-|TRBV25-1|TRBJ1-1|-
TGTGCCAGCAGGTTAGGGTCGGCCACTGAAGCTTTCTTT
CASRLGSATEAFF
>-|TRBV6-5|TRBJ1-5|-
TGTGCCAGCAGTTTAACACCCTCCGGCAATCAGCCCCAGCATTTT
CASSLTPSGNQPQHF
>-|TRBV7-9|TRBJ2-7|few
TGTGCCAGCAGCTTAGACGTAGAACGGACCTCCTACGAGCAGTACTTC
CASSLDVERTSYEQYF